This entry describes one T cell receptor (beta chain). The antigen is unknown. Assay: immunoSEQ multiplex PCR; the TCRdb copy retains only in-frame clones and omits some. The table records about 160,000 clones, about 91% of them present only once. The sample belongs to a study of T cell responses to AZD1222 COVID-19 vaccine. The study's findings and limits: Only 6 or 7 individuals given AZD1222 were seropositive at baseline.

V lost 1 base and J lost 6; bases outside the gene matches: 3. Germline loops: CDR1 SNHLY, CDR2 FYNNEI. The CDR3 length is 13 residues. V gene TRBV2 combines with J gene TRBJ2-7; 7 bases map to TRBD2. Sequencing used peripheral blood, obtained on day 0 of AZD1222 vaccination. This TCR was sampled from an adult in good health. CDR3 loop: CASSEVTGGEQYF. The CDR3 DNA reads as TGTGCCAGCAGTGAAGTGACGGGGGGCGAGCAGTACTTC.